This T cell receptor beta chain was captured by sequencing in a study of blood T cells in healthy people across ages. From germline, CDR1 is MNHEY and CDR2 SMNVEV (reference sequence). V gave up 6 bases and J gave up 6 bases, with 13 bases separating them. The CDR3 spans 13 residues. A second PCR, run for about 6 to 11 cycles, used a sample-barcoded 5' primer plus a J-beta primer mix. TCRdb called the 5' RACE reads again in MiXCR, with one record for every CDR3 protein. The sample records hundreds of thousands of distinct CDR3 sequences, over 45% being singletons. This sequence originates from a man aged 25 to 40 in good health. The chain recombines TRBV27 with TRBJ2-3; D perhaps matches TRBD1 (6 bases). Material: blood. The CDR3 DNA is TGTGCCAGCAGCCAATACAGGGCGGATACGCAGTATTTT. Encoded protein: CASSQYRADTQYF.